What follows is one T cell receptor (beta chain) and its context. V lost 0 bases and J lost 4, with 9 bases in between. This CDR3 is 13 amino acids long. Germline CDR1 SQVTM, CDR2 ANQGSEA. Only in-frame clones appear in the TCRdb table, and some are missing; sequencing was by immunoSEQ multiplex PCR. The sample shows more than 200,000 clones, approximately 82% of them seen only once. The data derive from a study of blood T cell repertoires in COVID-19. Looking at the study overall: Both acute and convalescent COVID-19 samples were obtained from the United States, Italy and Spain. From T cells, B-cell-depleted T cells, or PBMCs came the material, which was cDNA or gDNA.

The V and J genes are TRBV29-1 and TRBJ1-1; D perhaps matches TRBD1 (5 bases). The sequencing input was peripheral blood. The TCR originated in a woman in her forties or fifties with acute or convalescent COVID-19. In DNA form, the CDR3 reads TGCAGCGTTGAAGAACGAAGGGGCACTGAAGCTTTCTTT. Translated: CSVEERRGTEAFF.